These 24 T cell receptor beta chains were sequenced from one sample in a study of Graves' ophthalmopathy and Graves' hyperthyroidism (dated by TCRdb to the late 2010s). Sequencing instrument: Illumina HiSeq 2000. For repertoire sequencing, the TCR beta CDR3 regions were amplified from RNA transcripts. HTBI primers and the Qiagen OneStep RT-PCR kit were used in a first-round RT-PCR, which was followed by a second-round multiplex PCR, size selection and purification. The public reads were quality trimmed at Q25 with fastp and then assembled into clones with MiXCR by TCRdb, keeping productive beta chains. When rows share a CDR3 protein, they turn into one entry using the most common DNA and genes. This sample gives 600,000 to 650,000 distinct CDR3 sequences in total; approximately 22% of them show up just once. Together, the top ten hold roughly 6.9% of the sample. Source material: peripheral blood. The receptors shown here come from a woman aged 18-29 years with stable Graves' hyperthyroidism. Some clones in this sample may be carry-over from other donors' samples. Donor details come from another sample of the same person, matched by shared clones.

This clonotype was detected only once. The chain combines TRBV27 with TRBJ1-1; the match to TRBD1 covers 7 bases. This CDR3 is 14 amino acids long. Unmatched junction bases numbered 12, after V lost 10 bases and J lost 4 bases. Germline V lookup: CDR1 MNHEY, CDR2 SMNVEV (reference sequence). CDR3: CATQKDRAGTEAFF. DNA of the CDR3: TGTGCCACCCAAAAAGACAGGGCGGGCACTGAAGCTTTCTTT.

This clonotype was seen only a few times. For the CDR3, the DNA is TGTGCCTGGAGTCCGGGACTACAGACCGGGGAGCTGTTTTTT. It yields the protein CAWSPGLQTGELFF. This chain links TRBV30 with TRBJ2-2; 7 nucleotides line up with TRBD2. CDR3 size: 14 residues. The V gene end was trimmed by 2 bases and the J gene end by 5 bases; junction bases not matched to a gene: 5. Germline V gene data show CDR1 as GTSNPN and CDR2 as SVGIG (reference sequence). Complete variable domain (other parts from reference TRBV30 and TRBJ2-2): SQTIHQWPATLVQPVGSPLSLECTVEGTSNPNLYWYRQAAGRGLQLLFYSVGIGQISSEVPQNLSASRPQDRQFILSSKKLLLSDSGFYLCAWSPGLQTGELFFGEGSRLTVL.

This clonotype was counted ten times or more. The chain carries TRBV5-1 and TRBJ1-1, with D maybe TRBD1 (6 bases). Germline V gives CDR1 SGHRS, CDR2 YFSETQ. The CDR3 contains 16 residues. With 0 bases removed from V and 0 bases from J, the gap between germline ends came to 12 bases. The CDR3 region is CASSLDRDTLNTEAFF. The CDR3 region has the DNA TGCGCCAGCAGCTTGGACCGGGACACCTTGAACACTGAAGCTTTCTTT.

This clonotype was detected many times. V and J are TRBV30 and TRBJ1-1; D gene ambiguous. CDR3 length: 12 residues. V shed 1 base and J shed 2 bases, with 5 bases lying between them. Germline V gives CDR1 GTSNPN, CDR2 SVGIG (reference sequence). The CDR3 protein is CAWSEPNTEAFF. The CDR3 DNA sequence: TGTGCCTGGAGTGAACCCAACACTGAAGCTTTCTTT. Together with reference TRBV30 and TRBJ1-1, the CDR3 gives the full variable domain: SQTIHQWPATLVQPVGSPLSLECTVEGTSNPNLYWYRQAAGRGLQLLFYSVGIGQISSEVPQNLSASRPQDRQFILSSKKLLLSDSGFYLCAWSEPNTEAFFGQGTRLTVV.

The chain joins TRBV20-1 to TRBJ2-5; no definite D call. The V gene lost 5 bases and the J gene lost 5 bases, with 18 bases spanning the gap. The CDR3 has 14 amino acids. Germline CDR1 DFQATT, CDR2 SNEGSKA (reference sequence). CDR3 sequence reads: CSAPHSEGYETQYF. CDR3 nucleotide sequence: TGCAGTGCTCCACATTCGGAAGGTTACGAGACCCAGTACTTC.

This clonotype was seen ten or more times. The chain carries TRBV10-3 and TRBJ2-5; TRBD1 matches 8 bases. Germline CDR1 and CDR2: ENHRY and SYGVKD. This CDR3 contains 15 residues. V gave up 7 bases and J gave up 1 base; unmatched junction bases: 8. CDR3 coding DNA: TGTGCCATCACCAACAGACAGGGGAGCCAAGAGACCCAGTACTTC. Encoded protein: CAITNRQGSQETQYF.

The rearrangement links TRBV12-5 to TRBJ2-1; D is undetermined. CDR1 is LGHNT and CDR2 is FRNRAP in the germline V gene. The V end was cut by 1 base, the J end by 5 bases, with 9 bases between. CDR3 length equals 14 residues. CDR3 protein: CASGLEAQHNEQFF. Here the CDR3 DNA reads TGTGCTAGTGGTTTGGAAGCACAGCACAATGAGCAGTTCTTC. The variable domain in full, with the rest retrieved from reference TRBV12-5 and TRBJ2-1, is DARVTQTPRHKVTEMGQEVTMRCQPILGHNTVFWYRQTMMQGLELLAYFRNRAPLDDSGMPKDRFSAEMPDATLATLKIQPSEPRDSAVYFCASGLEAQHNEQFFGPGTRLTVL.

Many counts were recorded for this clonotype. The chain carries TRBV6-5 and TRBJ2-7; a weak D match, TRBD1 (6 bases). V was trimmed by 5 bases and J by 5 bases, leaving 10 bases between them. The CDR3 has 12 amino acids. Germline V gives CDR1 MNHEY, CDR2 SVGAGI. The CDR3 reads CASSPNRDEQYF. CDR3 in DNA: TGTGCCAGCAGTCCTAACAGGGACGAGCAGTACTTC.

The chain recombines TRBV7-9 with TRBJ2-7, with TRBD1 matching over 8 bases. The V gene end was trimmed by 5 bases and the J gene end by 3 bases; junction bases not matched to a gene: 9. CDR3 length: 15 residues. CDR1 and CDR2 from the germline V gene are SEHNR and FQNEAQ (reference sequence). CDR3 sequence (DNA): TGTGCCAGCAGCCCTTTAGGACAGGGAATCTACGAGCAGTACTTC. Amino acid sequence: CASSPLGQGIYEQYF.

The J gene is TRBJ1-6, the V gene TRBV6-5; tentative D call: TRBD1 (5 bases). Deletions cut 8 bases from V and 10 bases from J, with 15 bases between. The CDR3 spans 13 residues. Germline V gene lookup returns CDR1 MNHEY and CDR2 SVGAGI. CDR3 coding DNA: TGTGCCAGCGCGGGGCTTCCTGGGTCACCCCTCCACTTT. Its protein is CASAGLPGSPLHF.

In the case of this clonotype: The junction and the germline gene differ at one end; a read error may be behind it. The chain links TRBV12-3 or TRBV12-4 to TRBJ2-7; 11 positions match TRBD2. The CDR3 is 14 amino acids. CDR3 in DNA: TGTGCCAGCAGTCTAGCGGGGGGTAAAAACGAGCAGTACTTC. Its translation: CASSLAGGKNEQYF.

The rearrangement links TRBV7-3 to TRBJ2-7; D remains ambiguous. The CDR3 is made up of 14 amino acids. V lost 1 base and J 1 base, leaving 8 bases between the germline ends. CDR1 is SGHTA and CDR2 is FQGTGA in the germline V gene. Here the CDR3 DNA reads TGTGCCAGCAGCTTAAAGTCCGGGTCCTACGAGCAGTACTTC. It translates to CASSLKSGSYEQYF.

This clonotype was seen ten or more times. This sequence joins TRBV12-3 or TRBV12-4 and TRBJ1-1, with D possibly being TRBD1 (6 bases). The CDR3 loop spans 14 amino acids. The V end was cut by 5 bases, the J end by 1 base, with 11 bases between. For the CDR3, the DNA is TGTGCCAGCAGTACGGGGACAAGGAACACTGAAGCTTTCTTT. It is translated as CASSTGTRNTEAFF.

In the case of this clonotype: A read error may account for a junction end that differs from germline. This rearrangement joins TRBV6-2 or TRBV6-3 to TRBJ2-5; 8 bases are shared with TRBD1. The CDR3 length is 18 residues. CDR1 and CDR2 from the germline V gene are MNHEY and SVGEGT. As DNA, the CDR3 is TGTGCCAGTAGTTACTCGATGTCAGGGGGCCCGATCCAAGAGACCCAGGACTTC. It yields the protein CASSYSMSGGPIQETQDF.

This clonotype has more than one count but fewer than ten. This may come from a read error, since a much larger clone is one base off. The CDR3 region has the DNA TGTGCCAGCAGCTTAGTTAGCGGGAGCGGAGAGACCCGGTACTTC. Amino acids: CASSLVSGSGETRYF. J is TRBJ2-5 and V is TRBV7-9, with TRBD2 matching 9 bases. The CDR3 consists of 15 residues. Germline lookup yields CDR1 SEHNR and CDR2 FQNEAQ (reference sequence).

This clonotype has only a few counts. The V and J genes are TRBV6-1 and TRBJ1-2, with 7 bases matching TRBD1. V was clipped by 2 bases and J by 5 bases; unmatched bases: 14. From germline, CDR1 is MNHNS and CDR2 SASEGT. This CDR3 is built from 17 residues. The CDR3 sequence: CASSEFGGGVLRYGYTF. The CDR3 DNA sequence: TGTGCCAGCAGTGAATTCGGAGGGGGCGTCCTTCGTTATGGCTACACCTTC.

This clonotype was found many times. The rearrangement links TRBV12-3 or TRBV12-4 to TRBJ2-3; TRBD2 agrees at 7 bases. The CDR3 loop spans 16 amino acids. Trimming cost V 5 bases and J 3 bases; bases outside gene matches: 11. The CDR3 DNA reads as TGTGCCAGCAGTCTAGATGGGACTATTCCTACAGATACGCAGTATTTT. Translation gives CASSLDGTIPTDTQYF.

This clonotype has a count of ten or more. The chain uses TRBV2 and TRBJ1-1; possible D gene TRBD1, 5 bases. V was pared by 2 bases and J by 6 bases, with 16 bases between. Germline V CDR1 and CDR2: SNHLY, FYNNEI. CDR3 length: 15 residues. The CDR3 coding sequence is TGTGCCAGCAGTGAAACGGGGATGTCAGGGTCTGAAGCTTTCTTT. Residues: CASSETGMSGSEAFF.

This clonotype showed up just a few times. The V call is TRBV6-1, the J call TRBJ2-5; D perhaps matches TRBD2 (5 bases). Germline V gives CDR1 MNHNS, CDR2 SASEGT. This CDR3 has 15 amino acids. With 4 bases removed from V and 2 bases from J, the gap between germline ends came to 14 bases. This CDR3 is CASSAYPSSQETQYF. DNA for the CDR3: TGTGCCAGCAGTGCATACCCTAGCTCTCAAGAGACCCAGTACTTC.

This clonotype was picked up many times. V is TRBV30 and J is TRBJ1-6, with a weak D call TRBD1 (5 bases). CDR1 GTSNPN and CDR2 SVGIG come from the germline V gene (reference sequence). V was shortened by 7 bases and J by 10 bases, with 23 bases between the two germline ends. This CDR3 has 15 residues. CDR3: CASNPGLPAASPLHF. The CDR3 bases are TGTGCCTCGAATCCGGGACTCCCCGCCGCATCACCCCTCCACTTT.

CDR3 sequence reads: CASSHLRRTGGKDEQYF. DNA for the CDR3: TGTGCCAGCAGCCACCTCAGGAGGACAGGGGGCAAGGACGAGCAGTACTTC. This chain uses TRBV3-1 with TRBJ2-7, with 11 bases aligning to TRBD1. V lost 3 bases to trimming and J lost 5 bases; unmatched junction nucleotides: 12. The length of the CDR3 is 17 residues. Germline values: CDR1 LGHDT, CDR2 YNNKEL (reference sequence).

About this clonotype itself: This may arise from a read error, as a much more abundant clone is one base away. The chain recombines TRBV5-1 with TRBJ2-2, with a tentative D call TRBD2 (5 bases). Germline V gives CDR1 SGHRS, CDR2 YFSETQ. The CDR3 totals 13 residues. CDR3 in DNA: TGCGCCAGCAGCTTGCCCGACTCCGGGGAGCTGTCTTTT. Residues: CASSLPDSGELSF.

This clonotype occurred a few times. The rearrangement uses TRBV12-3 or TRBV12-4 and TRBJ1-1; D remains ambiguous. The CDR3 is 12 residues long. V gave up 5 bases and J gave up 3 bases, with 7 bases separating them. The DNA of the CDR3 is TGTGCCAGCAGTCCAGATTACACTGAAGCTTTCTTT. This gives the protein CASSPDYTEAFF.

The rearrangement links TRBV12-3 or TRBV12-4 to TRBJ2-2, with D perhaps matching TRBD2 (6 bases). V was trimmed by 8 bases and J by 6 bases, leaving 16 bases between them. There are 14 residues in the CDR3. The CDR3: CASLVQEGSGELFF. The CDR3 DNA is TGTGCCAGCCTCGTGCAGGAGGGATCCGGGGAGCTGTTTTTT.